This passage covers 2 T cell receptor beta chains from one sample sequenced in a study of T cell responses to AZD1222 COVID-19 vaccine. Here immunoSEQ multiplex PCR was the method, and the copy in TCRdb shows in-frame clones only, minus some. The sample consists of some 150,000 clones, approximately 86% of them appearing once. Sample: peripheral blood, taken after recovery from COVID-19. The receptors shown here come from an adult who had recovered from COVID-19.

This chain links TRBV3-1 (or the pseudogene TRBV3-2) with TRBJ2-7; 9 nucleotides agree with TRBD2. The CDR3 has 15 amino acids. Germline lookup yields CDR1 LGHDT and CDR2 YNNKEL (reference sequence). The J segment lost 7 bases and the V segment lost 1 base, leaving 8 bases of the junction unmatched. DNA for the CDR3: TGTGCCAGCAGCCAAGCGGGCGGGGGGGCCCTAGAGCAGTACTTC. This codes for CASSQAGGGALEQYF.

V is TRBV11-3 and J is TRBJ2-5, with D perhaps matching TRBD2 (6 bases). This CDR3 is built from 15 residues. V lost 5 bases and J lost 5, with 18 bases in between. Germline CDR1 SGHNT, CDR2 YENEEA. The CDR3 DNA follows: TGTGCCAGCAGCCTGACTAGTTTATCAGGGGAGACCCAGTACTTC. Translating gives CASSLTSLSGETQYF.